Given below is one TCR beta chain in context. The target of this receptor is not known. No base quality information exists; no much larger clone differs at one position. CDR1 and CDR2 (MNHEY, SMNVEV) derive from the germline V gene (reference sequence). Taken from cysteine to phenylalanine, the CDR3 has 13 residues. The kept DNA is CDR3 alone, 39 bases in frame from the first base. Cut back by 10 bases and 6 bases, the V and J ends lie 19 bases apart. These data belong to a study of blood T cell repertoires in COVID-19 (dated by TCRdb to about 2020). About the study as a whole: Samples covering the acute and convalescent phases of COVID-19 were provided by collaborators in the United States, Italy and Spain. The prospective study material was composed of cDNA or gDNA derived from T cells, B-cell-depleted T cells, or PBMCs. Deeply sampled blood TCRbeta repertoires from subjects exposed to, actively infected with, or recovered from COVID-19 were included in the dataset. The repertoires were made available in a free public database intended to serve as a resource for research on the immune response to SARS-CoV-2. The samples were drawn from the first 160 participants of the ongoing ImmuneRACE study and from roughly 1,300 subjects provided by 6 global collaborators. The sample metadata nearly always contained a de-identified subject ID, COVID-19 status, age in years and sex. Where available, HLA class I and class II types were obtained from metadata supplied by the sample provider rather than from assay-based typing.

The immunoSEQ Assay, a bias-controlled multiplex PCR, was used to amplify TCRbeta CDR3 regions from genomic DNA. From the authors' description of their analysis: Within the assay, amplification of reference gene primers was used to estimate how many nucleated cells each sample contained. To quantify the absolute abundance of each unique TCRbeta CDR3 rearrangement, sequence reads were collapsed and filtered. For each sample, productive Simpson clonality was calculated as the square root of Simpson's diversity index over productive rearrangements. The source is immuneACCESS, and TCRdb retained only in-frame sequences with V and J called. Part of the clones is not carried over; for the studies checked, unresolved V genes explain less than half of this, and the remainder is unexplained. That table gives V, J and clone size, and the DNA gave D and trimming. For this sample there are about 46,000 clones; 80% to 90% appear just once. The ten largest clones represent about 15% of the sample.

Each collaborating institution followed its own protocols to collect whole blood in K2EDTA tubes. For TCRbeta analysis, collaborators shipped samples in one of three forms: frozen whole blood, isolated PBMCs, or DNA extracted from either of those sample types. Overall study results and their limits: Clinical and demographic metadata were provided uncurated, with the amount varying by source and participant.

The clonotype originates from a human donor in a cohort sampled during active COVID-19. The donor label of this sample is uncertain. In this chain, TRBV27 is recombined with TRBJ2-7; 6 matching bases give a weak D call of TRBD1. Sequences were obtained from peripheral blood. The CDR3 protein sequence reads: CANHPQGQIEQYF. At the DNA level, the sequence is TGTGCCAACCACCCCCAGGGGCAAATCGAGCAGTACTTC.